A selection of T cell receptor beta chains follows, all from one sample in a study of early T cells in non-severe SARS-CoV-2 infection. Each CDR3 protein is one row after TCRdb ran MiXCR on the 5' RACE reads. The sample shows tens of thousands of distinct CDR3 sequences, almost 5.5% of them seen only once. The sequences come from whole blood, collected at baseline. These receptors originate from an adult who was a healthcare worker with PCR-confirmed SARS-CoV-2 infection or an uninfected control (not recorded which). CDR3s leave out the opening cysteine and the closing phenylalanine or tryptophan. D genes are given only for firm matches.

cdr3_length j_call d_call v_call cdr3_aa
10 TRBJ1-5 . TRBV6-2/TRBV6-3 ASREPNQPQH
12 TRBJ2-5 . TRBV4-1 ASSQAPLQETQY
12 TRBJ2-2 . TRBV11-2 ASSLELNTGELF
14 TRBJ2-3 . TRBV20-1 SARETPGPNTDTQY
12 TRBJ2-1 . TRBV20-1 SASRAGLHNEQF
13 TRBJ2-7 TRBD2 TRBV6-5 ASSRPTSGKYEQY
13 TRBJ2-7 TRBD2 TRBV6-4 ASSDGVAGSYEQY
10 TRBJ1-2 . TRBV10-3 AITGAFGGYT
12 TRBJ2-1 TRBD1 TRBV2 ASSDRGIYNEQF
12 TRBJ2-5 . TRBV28 ASSLSQVQETQY
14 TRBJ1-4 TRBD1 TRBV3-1 ASSWGRGLSNEKLF
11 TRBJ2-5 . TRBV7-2 ASSSGVRETQY
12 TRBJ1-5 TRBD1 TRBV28 ASTLDRVGRPQH
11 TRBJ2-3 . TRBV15 ATSRDPEDTQY
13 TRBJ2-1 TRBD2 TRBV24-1 ATSTTSDLRDEQF
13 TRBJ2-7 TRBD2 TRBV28 ASTVSGAISYEQY
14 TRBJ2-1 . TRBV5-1 ASSRTPVPANNEQF
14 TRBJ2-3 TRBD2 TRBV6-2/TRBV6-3 ASSYFASGSINTQY
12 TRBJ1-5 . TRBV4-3 ASSWGINGQPQH
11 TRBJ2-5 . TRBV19 ASSGGRGETQY
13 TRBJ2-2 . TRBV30 AWSMDPRGTGELF
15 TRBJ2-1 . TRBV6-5 ATRMGFWGSKNNEQF